One sample yielded the 10 T cell receptor beta chains listed below, sequenced in a study of radiation and T cells in renal cell carcinoma. The time point was: blood 2 weeks post-SBRT. Treatment of the sample: 15 Gy SBRT to primary tumor, nephrectomy 4 weeks later. Profiled with immunoSEQ multiplex PCR; TCRdb holds only in-frame clones, not every one. Of around 70,000 clones listed, 82% are singletons. This specimen consisted of blood, obtained from a patient whose treatment included radiotherapy and nephrectomy. The receptors shown here come from a man aged 60-69 years with renal cell carcinoma.

The chain carries TRBV5-8 and TRBJ1-2; TRBD1 matches at 10 bases. In germline, CDR1 is SGHTS, CDR2 YDEGEE. V trimming: 3 bases; J trimming: 8 bases; junction bases outside the gene matches: 7. The CDR3 is 14 amino acids. The CDR3 DNA reads as TGTGCCAGCAGCTCCCGGGACAGGGGATACGGCTACACCTTC. Translated, it gives CASSSRDRGYGYTF.

V is TRBV5-4 and J is TRBJ1-2, with 7 positions matching TRBD1. Germline V CDR1 and CDR2: SGHNT, YYREEE (reference sequence). V shed 1 base and J 4 bases; nucleotides not matched to a gene: 10. This CDR3 has 16 amino acids. The CDR3 DNA reads TGTGCCAGCAGCTTGCCCCCGGGACAGATAAGCTATGGCTACACCTTC. Protein sequence: CASSLPPGQISYGYTF.

This chain joins TRBV21-1 and TRBJ1-5; TRBD1, as called in the table, went unchecked against the DNA. TRBV21-1 counts as a pseudogene. This CDR3 contains 18 residues. This chain's CDR3 is CASSKYRIPRTFNQPQHF. CDR3 in DNA: TGTGCCAGCAGCAAATACAGGATACCCCGCACGTTCAATCAGCCCCAGCATTTT.

The DNA of the CDR3 is TGTGCCAGCACGCGGACAACTAATGAAAAACTGTTTTTT. It specifies CASTRTTNEKLFF. This chain connects TRBV6-5 to TRBJ1-4; D is unresolved. Trimming pared 7 bases from V and 0 bases from J, leaving 6 bases between. The germline V gene has CDR1 MNHEY and CDR2 SVGAGI. This CDR3 spans 13 amino acids.

The chain links TRBV28 to TRBJ1-5; 9 bases line up with TRBD1. There are 14 residues in the CDR3. Germline assignment: CDR1 MDHEN and CDR2 SYDVKM. Losses at the gene ends were 6 bases for V and 9 bases for J; bases not matched to a gene: 9. CDR3 nucleotides: TGTGCCAGCAGCGGACAGGGGACATTAAGGCCCCAGCATTTT. Its translation is CASSGQGTLRPQHF.

The chain carries TRBV6-4 and TRBJ2-3; D call uncertain. Germline V gives CDR1 MRHNA, CDR2 SNTAGT. CDR3 length equals 13 residues. Trimming left V 4 bases short and J 0 bases short, with 5 bases between. The CDR3 bases are TGTGCCAGCAGTGTAGGGAGCACAGATACGCAGTATTTT. This translates into CASSVGSTDTQYF.

This clone was detected only a few times. The rearrangement joins TRBV7-6 to TRBJ2-7, with 10 positions matching TRBD2. The germline V gene has CDR1 SGHVS and CDR2 FNYEAQ. The trim removed 2 bases at V and 6 bases at J, leaving 7 bases unmatched. The CDR3 runs to 15 residues. The CDR3 DNA sequence: TGTGCCAGCAGCTTACAGGCTAGCGGGAGTGGCGAGCAGTACTTC. Amino acid sequence: CASSLQASGSGEQYF.

The chain links TRBV18 to TRBJ2-5; 10 nucleotides match TRBD1. The CDR3 is made up of 13 amino acids. V was pared by 6 bases and J by 7 bases, with 5 bases of the junction left unmatched. CDR1 KGHSH and CDR2 LQKENI come from the germline V gene. The CDR3 is CASSPRDRGTQYF. CDR3 in DNA: TGTGCCAGCTCGCCCCGGGACAGGGGGACCCAGTACTTC.

The J gene is TRBJ2-7, the V gene TRBV5-1; D gene ambiguous. V lost 4 bases, J lost 3 bases, and 14 bases lay in between. The CDR3 sequence is 14 residues long. Germline assignment: CDR1 SGHRS and CDR2 YFSETQ. The chain's CDR3 is CASSHRSTNYEQYF. The CDR3 coding sequence is TGCGCCAGCAGCCATCGTAGCACCAACTACGAGCAGTACTTC.

The chain has TRBV7-2 and TRBJ2-7; D unclear. Per germline, CDR1 SGHTA and CDR2 FQGNSA. Trimming pared 0 bases from V and 1 base from J, leaving 7 bases between. The CDR3 length is 14 residues. The DNA for the CDR3 is TGTGCCAGCAGCTTAGCGGTTTCTTCCTACGAGCAGTACTTC. Its translation is CASSLAVSSYEQYF.